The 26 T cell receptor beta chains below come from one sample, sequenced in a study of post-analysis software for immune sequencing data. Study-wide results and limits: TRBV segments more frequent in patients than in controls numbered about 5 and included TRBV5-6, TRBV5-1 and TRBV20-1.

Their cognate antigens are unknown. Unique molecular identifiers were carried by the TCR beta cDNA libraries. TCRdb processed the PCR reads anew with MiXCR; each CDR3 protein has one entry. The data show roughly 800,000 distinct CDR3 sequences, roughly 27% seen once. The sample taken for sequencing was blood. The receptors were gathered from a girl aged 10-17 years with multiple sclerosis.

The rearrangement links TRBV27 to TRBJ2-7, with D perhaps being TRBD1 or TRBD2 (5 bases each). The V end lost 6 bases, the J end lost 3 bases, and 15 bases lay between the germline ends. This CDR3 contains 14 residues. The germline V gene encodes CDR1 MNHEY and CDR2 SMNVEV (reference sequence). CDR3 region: CASRGTGGYYEQYF. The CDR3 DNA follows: TGTGCCAGCAGGGGAACTGGGGGTTACTACGAGCAGTACTTC.

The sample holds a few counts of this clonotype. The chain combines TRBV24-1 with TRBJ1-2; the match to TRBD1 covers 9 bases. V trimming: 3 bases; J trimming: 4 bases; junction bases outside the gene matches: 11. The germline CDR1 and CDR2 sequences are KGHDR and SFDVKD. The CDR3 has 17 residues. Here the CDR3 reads CATSDPYGTGKLYGYTF. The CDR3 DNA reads TGTGCCACCAGTGATCCATACGGGACAGGGAAGCTCTATGGCTACACCTTC.

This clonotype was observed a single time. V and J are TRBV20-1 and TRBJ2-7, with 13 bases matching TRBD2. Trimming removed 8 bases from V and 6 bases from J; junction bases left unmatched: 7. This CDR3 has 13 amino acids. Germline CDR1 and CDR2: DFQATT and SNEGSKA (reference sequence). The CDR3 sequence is CSTTGTSGTEQYF. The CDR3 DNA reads TGCAGTACAACCGGGACTAGCGGGACCGAGCAGTACTTC.

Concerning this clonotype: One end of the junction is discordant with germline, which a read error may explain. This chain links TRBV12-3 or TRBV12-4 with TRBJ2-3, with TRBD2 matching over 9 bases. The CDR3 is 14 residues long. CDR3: CASSILAGQDAQYF. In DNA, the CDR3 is TGTGCCAGCAGCATTCTAGCGGGGCAAGATGCGCAGTATTTT.

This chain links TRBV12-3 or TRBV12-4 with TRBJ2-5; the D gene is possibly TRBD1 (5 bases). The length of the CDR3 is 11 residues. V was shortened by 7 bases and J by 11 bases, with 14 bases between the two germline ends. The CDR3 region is CASMWGNEQYF. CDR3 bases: TGTGCCAGCATGTGGGGCAATGAGCAGTACTTC.

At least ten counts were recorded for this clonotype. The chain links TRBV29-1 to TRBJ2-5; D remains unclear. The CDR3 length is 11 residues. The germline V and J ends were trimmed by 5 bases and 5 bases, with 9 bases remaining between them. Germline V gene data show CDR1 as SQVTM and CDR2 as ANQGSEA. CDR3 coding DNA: TGCAGCGTTCAAACGTCGGAGACCCAGTACTTC. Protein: CSVQTSETQYF.

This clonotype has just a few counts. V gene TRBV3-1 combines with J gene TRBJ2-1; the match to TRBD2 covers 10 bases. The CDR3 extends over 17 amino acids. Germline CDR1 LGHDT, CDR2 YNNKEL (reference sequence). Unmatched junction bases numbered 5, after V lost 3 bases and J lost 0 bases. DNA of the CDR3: TGTGCCAGCAGCCACCAACTAGCGGGGTCCTCCTACAATGAGCAGTTCTTC. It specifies CASSHQLAGSSYNEQFF.

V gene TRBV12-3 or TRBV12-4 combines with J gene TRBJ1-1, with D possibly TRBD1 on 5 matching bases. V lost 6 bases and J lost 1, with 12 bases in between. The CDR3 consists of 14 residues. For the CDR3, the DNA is TGTGCCAGCAGATTGGGGGTCCGGAACACTGAAGCTTTCTTT. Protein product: CASRLGVRNTEAFF.

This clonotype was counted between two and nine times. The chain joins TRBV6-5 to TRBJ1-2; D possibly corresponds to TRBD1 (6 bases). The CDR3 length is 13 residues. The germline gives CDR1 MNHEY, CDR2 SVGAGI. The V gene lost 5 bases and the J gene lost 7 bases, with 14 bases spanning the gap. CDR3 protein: CASSARGGCGYTF. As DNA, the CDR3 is TGTGCCAGCAGTGCCCGCGGGGGCTGTGGCTACACCTTC.

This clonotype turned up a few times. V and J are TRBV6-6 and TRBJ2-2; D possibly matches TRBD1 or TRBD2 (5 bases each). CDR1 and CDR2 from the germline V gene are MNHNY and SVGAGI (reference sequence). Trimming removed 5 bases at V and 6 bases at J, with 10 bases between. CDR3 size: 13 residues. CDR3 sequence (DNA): TGTGCCAGCAGTACCCCGGGACCCGGGGAGCTGTTTTTT. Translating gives CASSTPGPGELFF.

CDR3 in amino acids: CASAATPGLADEQYF. CDR3 coding DNA: TGTGCCAGCGCTGCGACCCCGGGACTAGCGGACGAGCAGTACTTC. The chain uses TRBV6-5 and TRBJ2-7, with TRBD2 identical over 11 bases. V dropped 8 bases and J dropped 5; count of bases not matched to a gene: 11. CDR3 length: 15 residues. Looked up from germline, CDR1 is MNHEY and CDR2 is SVGAGI.

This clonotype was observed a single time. In DNA, the CDR3 is TGCGCCAGCATGCGCACAGAAGGATCAACCTACAATGAGCAGTTCTTC. Its protein is CASMRTEGSTYNEQFF. V and J are TRBV5-1 and TRBJ2-1, with D uncertain. Germline values: CDR1 SGHRS, CDR2 YFSETQ. CDR3 length: 16 residues. The germline V and J ends were trimmed by 6 bases and 2 bases, with 18 bases remaining between them.

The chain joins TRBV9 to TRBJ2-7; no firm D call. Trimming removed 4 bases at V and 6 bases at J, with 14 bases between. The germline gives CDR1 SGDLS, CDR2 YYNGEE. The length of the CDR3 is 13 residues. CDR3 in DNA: TGTGCCAGCAGCACGAGCTCCCTTTCCGAGCAGTACTTC. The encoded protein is CASSTSSLSEQYF.

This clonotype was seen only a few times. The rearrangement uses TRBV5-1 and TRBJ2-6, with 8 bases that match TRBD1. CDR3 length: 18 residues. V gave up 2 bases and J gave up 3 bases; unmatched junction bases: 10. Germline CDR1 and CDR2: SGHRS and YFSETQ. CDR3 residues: CASSLQGQGLGGANVLTF. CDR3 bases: TGCGCCAGCAGCTTACAAGGACAGGGCTTAGGTGGGGCCAACGTCCTGACTTTC.

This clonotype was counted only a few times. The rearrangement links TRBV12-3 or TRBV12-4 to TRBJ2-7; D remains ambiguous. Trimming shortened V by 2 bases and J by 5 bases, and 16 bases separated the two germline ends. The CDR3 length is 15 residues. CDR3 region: CASSLRPPTLDEQYF. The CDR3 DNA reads TGTGCCAGCAGTTTACGACCCCCTACTCTGGACGAGCAGTACTTC.

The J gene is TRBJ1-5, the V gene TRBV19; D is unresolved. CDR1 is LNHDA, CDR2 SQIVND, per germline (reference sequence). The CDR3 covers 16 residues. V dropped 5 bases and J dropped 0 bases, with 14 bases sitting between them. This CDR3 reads CASSLSGRASNQPQHF. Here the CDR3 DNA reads TGTGCCAGTAGTCTCTCGGGGAGGGCTAGCAATCAGCCCCAGCATTTT.

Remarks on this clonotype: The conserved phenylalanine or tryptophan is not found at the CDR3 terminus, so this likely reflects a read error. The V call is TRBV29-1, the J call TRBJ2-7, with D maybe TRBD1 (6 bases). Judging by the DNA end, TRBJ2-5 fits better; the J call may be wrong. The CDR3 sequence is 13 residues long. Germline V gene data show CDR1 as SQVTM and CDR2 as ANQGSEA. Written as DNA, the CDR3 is TGCAGCGTTTTCCGGGACATCCAAGAGACCCAGTACTTA. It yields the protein CSVFRDIQETQYL.

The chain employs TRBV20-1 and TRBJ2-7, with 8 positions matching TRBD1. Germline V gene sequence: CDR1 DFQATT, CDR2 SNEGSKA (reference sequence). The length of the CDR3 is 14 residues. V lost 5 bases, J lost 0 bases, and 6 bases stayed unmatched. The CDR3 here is CSAEGQGGSYEQYF. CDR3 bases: TGCAGTGCTGAAGGACAGGGAGGCTCCTACGAGCAGTACTTC.

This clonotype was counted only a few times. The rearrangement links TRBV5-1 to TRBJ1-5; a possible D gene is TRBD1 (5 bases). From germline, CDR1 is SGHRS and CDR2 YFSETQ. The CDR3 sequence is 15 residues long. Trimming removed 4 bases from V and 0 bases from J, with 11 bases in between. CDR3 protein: CASSLGLDSNQPQHF. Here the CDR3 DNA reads TGCGCCAGCAGCCTGGGACTAGATAGCAATCAGCCCCAGCATTTT.

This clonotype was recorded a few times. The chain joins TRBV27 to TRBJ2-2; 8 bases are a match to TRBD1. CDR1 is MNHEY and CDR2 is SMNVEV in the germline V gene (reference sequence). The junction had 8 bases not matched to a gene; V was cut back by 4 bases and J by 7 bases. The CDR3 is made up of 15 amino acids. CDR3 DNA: TGTGCCAGCAGTTCCCGGACAGGGTACGGCGGGGAGCTGTTTTTT. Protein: CASSSRTGYGGELFF.

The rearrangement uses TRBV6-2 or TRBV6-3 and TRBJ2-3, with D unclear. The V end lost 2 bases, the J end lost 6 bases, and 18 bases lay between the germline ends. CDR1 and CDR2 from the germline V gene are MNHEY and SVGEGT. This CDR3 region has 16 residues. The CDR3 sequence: CASSYTLRHHGDTQYF. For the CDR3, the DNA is TGTGCCAGCAGTTACACCCTGCGCCATCACGGGGATACGCAGTATTTT.

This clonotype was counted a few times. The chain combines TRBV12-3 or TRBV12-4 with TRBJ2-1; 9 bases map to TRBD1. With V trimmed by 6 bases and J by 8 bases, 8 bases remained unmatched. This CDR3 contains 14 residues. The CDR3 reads CASSPTGGSDEQFF. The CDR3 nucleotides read TGTGCCAGCAGCCCGACAGGGGGAAGTGATGAGCAGTTCTTC.

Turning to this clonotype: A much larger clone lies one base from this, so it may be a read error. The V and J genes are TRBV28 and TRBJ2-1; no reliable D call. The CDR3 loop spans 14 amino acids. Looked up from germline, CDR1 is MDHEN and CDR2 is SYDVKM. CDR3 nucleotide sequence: TGTGCCAGCAAGCAGTCCGACTCCTACAATGAGCGGTTCTTC. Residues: CASKQSDSYNERFF. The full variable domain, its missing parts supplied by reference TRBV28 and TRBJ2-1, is DVKVTQSSRYLVKRTGEKVFLECVQDMDHENMFWYRQDPGLGLRLIYFSYDVKMKEKGDIPEGYSVSREKKERFSLILESASTNQTSMYLCASKQSDSYNERFFGPGTRLTVL.

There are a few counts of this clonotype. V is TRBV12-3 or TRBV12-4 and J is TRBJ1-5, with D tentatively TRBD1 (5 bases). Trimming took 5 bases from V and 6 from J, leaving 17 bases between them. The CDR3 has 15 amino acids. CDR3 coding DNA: TGTGCCAGCAGTCGGGACGGCCGGGGCTTTCAGCCCCAGCATTTT. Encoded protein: CASSRDGRGFQPQHF.

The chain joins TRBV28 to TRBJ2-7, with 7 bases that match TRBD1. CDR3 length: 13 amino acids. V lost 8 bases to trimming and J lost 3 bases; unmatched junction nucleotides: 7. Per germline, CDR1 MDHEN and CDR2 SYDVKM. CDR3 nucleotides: TGTGCCAGCCTGGAACAGGGGTACTACGAGCAGTACTTC. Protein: CASLEQGYYEQYF.

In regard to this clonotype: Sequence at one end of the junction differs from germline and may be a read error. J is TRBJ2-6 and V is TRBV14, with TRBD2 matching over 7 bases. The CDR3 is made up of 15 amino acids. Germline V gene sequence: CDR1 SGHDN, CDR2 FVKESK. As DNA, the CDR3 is TGTGCCAACAGCGGGGACCGCTCTGGGGCCAACGTCCTGACTTTC. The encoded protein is CANSGDRSGANVLTF. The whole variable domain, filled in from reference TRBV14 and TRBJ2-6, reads EAGVTQFPSHSVIEKGQTVTLRCDPISGHDNLYWYRRVMGKEIKFLLHFVKESKQDESGMPNNRFLAERTGGTYSTLKVQPAELEDSGVYFCANSGDRSGANVLTFGAGSRLTVL.